The clone carrying this T cell receptor (beta chain) was detected a few times. Its target is not known. Germline trimming cut 6 bases from V and 4 bases from J; bases unmatched to any gene: 11. The CDR3 sequence is 16 residues long. Germline V gene data show CDR1 as LNHDA and CDR2 as SQIVND (reference sequence). These data come from a study of T cells after yellow fever vaccination. Study observations and caveats: Clonotypes shared by both compartments, CD4 and CD8, made up a small share. Bulk-population clonotypes that are abundant could appear as contaminants in FACS-sorted repertoires.

Each CDR3 protein gets one entry after TCRdb re-called the 5' RACE reads with MiXCR. Among some 290,000 distinct CDR3 sequences listed, about 11% were seen once. The source material was CD4+ T cells sorted from PBMCs, sampled 45 days after the yellow fever booster vaccination. This clonotype was obtained from a man between 18 and 29 years old who received the YFV17D yellow fever vaccine. This sequence joins TRBV19 and TRBJ1-5, with TRBD1 identical over 8 bases. CDR3: CASSPAGGEGNQPQHF. CDR3 DNA sequence: TGTGCCAGTAGCCCCGCAGGGGGCGAAGGAAATCAGCCCCAGCATTTT.